Here is one T cell receptor beta chain with its context. This sample stems from a study of synovial regulatory T cells in juvenile arthritis. Method: immunoSEQ multiplex PCR; TCRdb's copy keeps in-frame clones and lacks some. The listing contains about 10,000 clones. CDR3 length: 14 residues. No DNA accompanies this entry. The germline gives CDR1 MNHNS, CDR2 SASEGT. The source material was Treg cells from blood. Subset noted: remaining (HLA-DR-negative) circulating blood Treg cells. The receptor was isolated from a donor between 2 and 29 years old with juvenile idiopathic arthritis. The rearrangement links TRBV6-1 to TRBJ2-7. CDR3 in amino acids: CASTRRYSNYEQYF.